This is a list of T cell receptor beta chains from one sample in a study of cytomegalovirus exposure and HLA in healthy donors. The repertoire was sequenced with immunoSEQ multiplex PCR; TCRdb's copy has only in-frame clones and lacks some. Altogether about 160,000 clones are present, approximately 87% being singletons, with the ten largest covering roughly 5.8%. What was sequenced was PBMCs. These receptors all come from a woman between 25 and 40 years old in good health and CMV-seronegative. CDR3s include the opening cysteine and the closing phenylalanine or tryptophan. The order of the fields is J gene, clone size, D gene, V gene, CDR3 protein, CDR3 DNA. The D gene is left open where the match is weak. Expanded clones get a size class; other rows say once, few or many, or leave the size out.

>TRBJ1-4|NA|NA|TRBV15
CATSRDLRQDNEKLFF
TGTGCCACCAGCAGAGATCTCCGACAGGACAATGAAAAACTGTTTTTT
>TRBJ2-7|NA|TRBD1|TRBV18
CASSPRRDSAYEQYF
TGTGCCAGCTCACCACGCCGGGACAGCGCCTACGAGCAGTACTTC
>TRBJ2-7|NA|TRBD2|TRBV28
CASSSPGLGLFEQYF
TGTGCCAGCAGTTCCCCGGGACTAGGACTATTCGAGCAGTACTTC
>TRBJ1-4|NA|NA|TRBV5-1
CASSQWTEEKLFF
TGCGCCAGCAGCCAATGGACAGAGGAAAAACTGTTTTTT
>TRBJ1-3|NA|NA|TRBV7-9
CASSPPSLGFENTIYF
TGTGCCAGCAGCCCCCCGAGTTTGGGGTTCGAAAACACCATATATTTT
>TRBJ2-5|NA|NA|TRBV4-3
CASSQGAAQETQYF
TGCGCCAGCAGCCAAGGGGCAGCACAAGAGACCCAGTACTTC
>TRBJ2-7|few|NA|TRBV6-4
CASSQIGGAYEQYF
TGTGCCAGCAGCCAGATTGGGGGCGCCTACGAGCAGTACTTC
>TRBJ2-1|NA|TRBD2|TRBV5-4
CASSLALAGVNEQFF
TGTGCCAGCAGCTTGGCACTAGCGGGGGTAAATGAGCAGTTCTTC
>TRBJ1-2|NA|NA|TRBV19
CASRGLYGYTF
TGTGCCAGTAGAGGACTCTATGGCTACACCTTC
>TRBJ2-7|NA|NA|TRBV11-1
CASSLKGRRGEQYF
TGTGCCAGCAGCTTAAAAGGGAGGCGGGGCGAGCAGTACTTC
>TRBJ2-5|few|TRBD1|TRBV9
CASSGGSDRGRRETQYF
TGTGCCAGCAGCGGTGGTTCGGACAGGGGGCGCAGGGAGACCCAGTACTTC
>TRBJ1-3|NA|TRBD1|TRBV19
CASSIGQGSIGNTIYF
TGTGCCAGTAGTATCGGACAGGGCAGTATCGGAAACACCATATATTTT
>TRBJ1-3|NA|NA|TRBV7-6
CASSPLSGISGNTIYF
TGTGCCAGCAGCCCACTCTCCGGGATCTCTGGAAACACCATATATTTT
>TRBJ1-2|few|NA|TRBV25-1
CASSDRRNYGYTF
TGTGCCAGCAGTGATCGGAGGAACTATGGCTACACCTTC
>TRBJ1-2|NA|NA|TRBV27
CASSPRRSIGGYTF
TGTGCCAGCAGTCCCCGACGGAGCATAGGTGGCTACACCTTC
>TRBJ1-1|NA|NA|TRBV7-3
CASSWGAHTEAFF
TGTGCCAGCAGCTGGGGGGCGCACACTGAAGCTTTCTTT
>TRBJ2-3|NA|NA|TRBV7-6
CASSFGPSTDTQYF
TGTGCCAGCAGCTTTGGACCTAGCACAGATACGCAGTATTTT
>TRBJ1-2|few|TRBD1|TRBV6-6
CASSYSGQGGGYTF
TGTGCCAGCAGTTACTCGGGACAGGGTGGCGGCTACACCTTC
>TRBJ2-7|NA|NA|TRBV5-1
CASSEGLFYEQYF
TGCGCCAGCAGCGAGGGACTTTTTTACGAGCAGTACTTC
>TRBJ1-1|many|TRBD1|TRBV7-9
CASSFDTGTGGPEAFF
TGTGCCAGCAGCTTTGATACAGGGACAGGGGGCCCTGAAGCTTTCTTT
>TRBJ1-1|NA|TRBD1|TRBV11-3
CASSLDRGTEAFF
TGTGCCAGCAGCCTCGACAGGGGTACTGAAGCTTTCTTT
>TRBJ2-3|NA|NA|TRBV9
CASSGRDSWTDTQYF
TGTGCCAGCAGCGGCCGGGACTCGTGGACAGATACGCAGTATTTT
>TRBJ2-1|NA|NA|TRBV19
CASSMGRGLSYNEQFF
TGTGCCAGTAGTATGGGACGGGGGCTATCCTACAATGAGCAGTTCTTC
>TRBJ1-4|NA|TRBD1|TRBV4-3
CASSLYPTGRNEKLFF
TGCGCCAGCAGCCTGTACCCGACAGGGAGAAATGAAAAACTGTTTTTT
>TRBJ1-4|NA|NA|TRBV11-2
CASSLAGRVGEKLFF
TGTGCCAGCAGCTTGGCCGGACGAGTCGGTGAAAAACTGTTTTTT
>TRBJ2-5|NA|NA|TRBV4-3
CASSQDLTETQYF
TGCGCCAGCAGCCAAGATCTAACGGAGACCCAGTACTTC
>TRBJ2-3|once|NA|TRBV27
CASSRGTDTQYF
TGTGCCAGCAGCAGGGGCACAGATACGCAGTATTTT
>TRBJ2-7|NA|NA|TRBV7-3
CASSPTGSAYEQYF
TGTGCCAGCAGCCCCACAGGGAGCGCCTACGAGCAGTACTTC
>TRBJ2-7|NA|TRBD2|TRBV6-1
CASRAGGGSYEQYF
TGTGCCAGCAGAGCGGGGGGGGGTTCCTACGAGCAGTACTTC
>TRBJ2-2|NA|NA|TRBV7-3
CASSLMGSANTGELFF
TGTGCCAGCAGCTTAATGGGTAGCGCGAACACCGGGGAGCTGTTTTTT
>TRBJ2-7|NA|NA|TRBV5-1
CASSLGIGRGPDYEQYF
TGCGCCAGCAGCTTGGGAATTGGTCGGGGACCCGACTACGAGCAGTACTTC
>TRBJ1-1|NA|NA|TRBV4-1
CASSQEVILRQSYTEAFF
TGCGCCAGCAGCCAAGAAGTAATCTTGAGACAGTCTTACACTGAAGCTTTCTTT
>TRBJ1-6|NA|NA|TRBV4-3
CASSSGPSRGSPLHF
TGCGCCAGCAGCTCGGGACCCTCGAGGGGTTCACCCCTCCACTTT
>TRBJ2-1|NA|NA|TRBV5-1
CASSLEGSSYNEQFF
TGCGCCAGCAGCTTGGAAGGGAGCTCCTACAATGAGCAGTTCTTC
>TRBJ1-2|NA|NA|TRBV6-6
CASGDPGGTYGYTF
TGTGCCAGCGGCGACCCCGGGGGTACCTATGGCTACACCTTC
>TRBJ2-3|NA|TRBD2|TRBV4-2
CASSHSLADGTDTQYF
TGTGCCAGCAGCCATTCACTAGCGGACGGCACAGATACGCAGTATTTT
>TRBJ2-1|NA|TRBD1|TRBV5-1
CASSPGTAMYNEQFF
TGCGCCAGCAGCCCAGGGACAGCGATGTACAATGAGCAGTTCTTC
>TRBJ2-5|NA|NA|TRBV7-9
CASSLLWETEETQYF
TGTGCCAGCAGCTTACTGTGGGAGACGGAAGAGACCCAGTACTTC
>TRBJ1-1|NA|NA|TRBV5-1
CASSLGATEAFF
TGCGCCAGCAGCTTGGGGGCCACTGAAGCTTTCTTT